These T cell receptor beta chains were read from a single sample in a study of a mutant IDH1 vaccine in newly diagnosed glioma. These receptors lack a known antigen. Clones were read by immunoSEQ multiplex PCR, and TCRdb kept only the in-frame ones, dropping some. The sample carries 100,000 to 150,000 clones, about four fifths recorded once. The specimen comprised PBMCs, sampled from a glioma patient whose treatment included an IDH1 peptide vaccine. These receptors all stem from a man between 35 and 55 years old with glioma. Each CDR3 is given with its conserved first and last residue. Fields, in order: J gene, V gene, CDR3 protein.

>TRBJ2-5|TRBV7-6
CASSLGGGETQYF
>TRBJ1-1|TRBV11-2
CASTAPRGARTEAFF
>TRBJ2-1|TRBV5-1
CASSLAPGLANEQFF
>TRBJ2-3|TRBV5-1
CASSEGQTTDTQYF
>TRBJ1-2|TRBV7-2
CASSKGRQGARGYTF
>TRBJ1-6|TRBV4-1
CASSLENRVHNSPLHF
>TRBJ2-5|TRBV19
CASSSGATQYF
>TRBJ2-4|TRBV29-1
CSVEGGAKNIQYF
>TRBJ1-6|TRBV7-6
CASSTQSSYNSPLHF
>TRBJ2-7|TRBV28
CASSLDRGRDEQYF
>TRBJ1-1|TRBV11-2
CASSRQGRDTEAFF
>TRBJ2-7|TRBV13
CASSLGGEMEQYF
>TRBJ2-5|TRBV5-6
CASSLVLSQETQYF
>TRBJ2-1|TRBV4-3
CASSQDGGRYNEQFF
>TRBJ2-1|TRBV19
CASSKGWAYNEQFF
>TRBJ2-1|TRBV28
CASSLSGSSNEQFF
>TRBJ2-5|TRBV7-6
CASSLGGQGQETQYF
>TRBJ2-7|TRBV20-1
CSARGGGEQYF
>TRBJ2-3|TRBV7-2
CASSFYKNTDTQYF
>TRBJ2-3|TRBV4-2
CASSQDGSSGHTDTQYF
>TRBJ2-2|TRBV29-1
CSVGTGRIGELFF
>TRBJ2-7|TRBV27
CASRSATGEQYF
>TRBJ2-2|TRBV4-3
CASRQGTGTGELFF